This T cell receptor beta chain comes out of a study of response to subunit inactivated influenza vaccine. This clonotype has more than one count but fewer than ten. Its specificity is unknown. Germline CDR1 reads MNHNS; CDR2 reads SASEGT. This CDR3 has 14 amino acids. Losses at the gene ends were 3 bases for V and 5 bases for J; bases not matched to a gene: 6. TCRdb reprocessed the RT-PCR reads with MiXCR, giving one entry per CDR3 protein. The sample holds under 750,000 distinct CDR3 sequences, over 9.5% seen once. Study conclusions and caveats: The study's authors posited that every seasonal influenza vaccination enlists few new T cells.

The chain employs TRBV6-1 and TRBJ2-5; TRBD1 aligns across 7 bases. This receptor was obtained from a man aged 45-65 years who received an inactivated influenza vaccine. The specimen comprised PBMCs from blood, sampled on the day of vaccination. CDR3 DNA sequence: TGTGCCAGCAGTGAGACAGGGATTGGGGAGACCCAGTACTTC. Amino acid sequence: CASSETGIGETQYF.